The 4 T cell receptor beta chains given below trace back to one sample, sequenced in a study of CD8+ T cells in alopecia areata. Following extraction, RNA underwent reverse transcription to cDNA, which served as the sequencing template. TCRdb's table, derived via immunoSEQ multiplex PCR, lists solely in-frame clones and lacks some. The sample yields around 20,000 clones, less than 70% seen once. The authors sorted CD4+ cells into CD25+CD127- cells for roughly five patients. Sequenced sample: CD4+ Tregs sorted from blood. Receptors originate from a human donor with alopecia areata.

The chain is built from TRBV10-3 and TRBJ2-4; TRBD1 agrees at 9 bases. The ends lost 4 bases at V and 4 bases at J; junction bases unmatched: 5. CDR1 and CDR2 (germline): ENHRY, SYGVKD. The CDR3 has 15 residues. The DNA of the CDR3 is TGTGCCATCAGTGGGGGACAGGGCTCAAAAAACATTCAGTACTTC. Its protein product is CAISGGQGSKNIQYF.

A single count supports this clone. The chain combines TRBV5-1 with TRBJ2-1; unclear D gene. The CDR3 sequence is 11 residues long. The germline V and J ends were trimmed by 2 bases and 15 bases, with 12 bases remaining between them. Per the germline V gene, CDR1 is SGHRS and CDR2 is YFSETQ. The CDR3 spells CASSFLTMRFF. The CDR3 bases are TGCGCCAGCAGCTTCCTAACAATGCGGTTCTTC.

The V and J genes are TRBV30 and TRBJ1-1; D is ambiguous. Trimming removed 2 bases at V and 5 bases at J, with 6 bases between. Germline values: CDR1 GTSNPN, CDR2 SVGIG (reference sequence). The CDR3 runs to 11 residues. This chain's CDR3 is CAWSWRTEAFF. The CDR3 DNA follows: TGTGCCTGGAGTTGGAGGACTGAAGCTTTCTTT.

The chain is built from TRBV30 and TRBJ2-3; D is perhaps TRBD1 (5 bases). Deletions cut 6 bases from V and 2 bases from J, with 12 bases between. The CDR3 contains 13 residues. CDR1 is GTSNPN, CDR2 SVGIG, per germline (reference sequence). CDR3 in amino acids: CACRTSNTDTQYF. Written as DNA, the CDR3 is TGTGCCTGTCGGACATCCAACACAGATACGCAGTATTTT.